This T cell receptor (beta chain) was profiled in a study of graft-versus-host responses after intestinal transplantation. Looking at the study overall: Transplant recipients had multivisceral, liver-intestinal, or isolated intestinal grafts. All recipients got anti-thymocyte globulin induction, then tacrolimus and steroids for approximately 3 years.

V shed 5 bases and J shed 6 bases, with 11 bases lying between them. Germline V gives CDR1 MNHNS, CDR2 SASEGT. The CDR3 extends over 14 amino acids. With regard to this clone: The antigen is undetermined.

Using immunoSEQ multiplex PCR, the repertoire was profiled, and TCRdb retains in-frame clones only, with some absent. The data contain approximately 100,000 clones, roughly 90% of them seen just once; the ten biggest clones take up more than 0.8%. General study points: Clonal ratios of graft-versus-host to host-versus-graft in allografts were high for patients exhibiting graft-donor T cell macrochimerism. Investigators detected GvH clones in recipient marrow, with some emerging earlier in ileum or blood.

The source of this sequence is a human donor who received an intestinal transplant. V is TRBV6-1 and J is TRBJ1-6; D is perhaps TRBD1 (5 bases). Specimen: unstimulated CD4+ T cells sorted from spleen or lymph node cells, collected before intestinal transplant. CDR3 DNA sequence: TGTGCCAGCAGTTTCGGACATGTTAATTCACCCCTCCACTTT. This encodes CASSFGHVNSPLHF.